This T cell receptor beta chain stems from a study of cytomegalovirus exposure and HLA in healthy donors. The PCR was carried out with 60 Vbeta primers and 13 Jbeta primers. The repertoire was sequenced with immunoSEQ multiplex PCR; TCRdb's copy has only in-frame clones and lacks some. The sample has around 130,000 clones; about 66% are singletons. This CDR3 contains 11 residues. Germline CDR1 reads LNHDA; CDR2 reads SQIVND (reference sequence). The chain is built from TRBV19 and TRBJ2-5; D not resolved. The end of the DNA aligns better with TRBJ2-7, so the J call may be wrong. The material sequenced was PBMCs. The sequence was collected from a male donor in good health and CMV-seronegative. The CDR3 DNA sequence: TGTGCCAGTAGTATTGGTCACGAGCAGTACTTC. This sequence encodes CASSIGHEQYF.